Shown below are 26 T cell receptor beta chains from a single sample sequenced in a study of response to subunit inactivated influenza vaccine (dated by TCRdb to 2016 to 2019). The library was obtained by RT-PCR. For sequencing, an Illumina HiSeq 2500 was employed. Using fastp at Q25 and MiXCR, TCRdb reprocessed the public reads and kept productive beta chains. Each entry merges the rows of one CDR3 protein and shows their most common DNA and genes. For this sample there are 600,000 to 700,000 distinct CDR3 sequences; approximately 14% appear just once. 6% to 9.5% of the sample is taken by the ten largest. Here the sequenced sample was PBMCs from blood, taken approximately 15 days before vaccination. The receptors shown here come from a man in his forties or fifties who received an inactivated influenza vaccine. Donor details come from another sample of the same person, matched by shared clones.

V gene TRBV11-2 combines with J gene TRBJ2-5; 8 nucleotides match TRBD2. This CDR3 has 18 residues. Trimming at V came to 4 bases and at J to 1 base, leaving 14 bases not matched to a gene. The V gene's germline CDR1 is SGHAT and CDR2 FQNNGV. CDR3 coding DNA: TGTGCCAGCAGCTCCGTATTTTCTGGCGGGGGGTTCCAAGAGACCCAGTACTTC. Translation: CASSSVFSGGGFQETQYF.

This clonotype was detected only a few times. The chain employs TRBV5-1 and TRBJ2-5; D not certain. CDR1 and CDR2 from the germline V gene are SGHRS and YFSETQ. The germline V and J ends were trimmed by 0 bases and 2 bases, with 14 bases remaining between them. This CDR3 region has 16 residues. CDR3 amino acids: CASSLGGGLMQETQYF. In nucleotides, the CDR3 is TGCGCCAGCAGCTTGGGTGGTGGTTTGATGCAAGAGACCCAGTACTTC.

The V and J genes are TRBV12-3 or TRBV12-4 and TRBJ2-1, with 12 bases fitting TRBD1. There are 15 residues in the CDR3. V lost 5 bases and J lost 9; bases outside the gene matches: 8. The CDR3 protein is CASSPPGTGGLEQFF. As DNA, the CDR3 is TGTGCCAGCAGTCCACCCGGGACAGGGGGCCTTGAGCAGTTCTTC.

This chain links TRBV7-9 with TRBJ2-1, with D possibly being TRBD2 (5 bases). The V and J ends lost 5 bases and 9 bases respectively, with 14 bases between them. CDR3 length equals 13 residues. Germline loops: CDR1 SEHNR, CDR2 FQNEAQ (reference sequence). The CDR3 loop is CASSDLLAGEQFF. CDR3 DNA: TGTGCCAGCAGCGATCTCCTCGCGGGTGAGCAGTTCTTC.

This clonotype was seen only a few times. The chain recombines TRBV6-2 or TRBV6-3 with TRBJ1-1; 8 nucleotides align to TRBD1. This CDR3 comprises 14 residues. Trimming took 5 bases from V and 9 from J; bases not matched to a gene: 11. Germline V CDR1 and CDR2: MNHEY, SVGEGT. The chain's CDR3 is CASSLRGPSQKAFF. CDR3 in DNA: TGTGCCAGCAGTCTCAGGGGGCCGAGCCAAAAAGCTTTCTTT.

In its sample, this clonotype was seen a few times. The genes are TRBV7-9 and TRBJ2-2, with 12 bases that match TRBD1. J was trimmed by 3 bases and V by 4 bases; bases with no gene match: 3. The CDR3 consists of 16 residues. Germline V gene sequence: CDR1 SEHNR, CDR2 FQNEAQ (reference sequence). CDR3: CASSWDRGHDTGELFF. In nucleotides, the CDR3 is TGTGCCAGCAGCTGGGACAGGGGGCATGACACCGGGGAGCTGTTTTTT. Full variable domain (remainder filled in from reference TRBV7-9 and TRBJ2-2): DTGVSQNPRHKITKRGQNVTFRCDPISEHNRLYWYRQTLGQGPEFLTYFQNEAQLEKSRLLSDRFSAERPKGSFSTLEIQRTEQGDSAMYLCASSWDRGHDTGELFFGEGSRLTVL.

This clonotype was detected only a few times. The gene calls are TRBV20-1 and TRBJ2-7; 12 bases are shared with TRBD2. The V and J ends lost 4 bases and 1 base, in that order; junction bases with no gene match: 8. The CDR3 loop spans 16 amino acids. Germline V gene lookup returns CDR1 DFQATT and CDR2 SNEGSKA (reference sequence). In DNA form, the CDR3 reads TGCAGTGCTACTCTAGCGGGGGGGCTTGCGTCCTACGAGCAGTACTTC. Translating gives CSATLAGGLASYEQYF.

The rearrangement uses TRBV12-3 or TRBV12-4 and TRBJ2-2; no firm D call. V was pared by 6 bases and J by 7 bases, with 9 bases between. CDR3 size: 12 residues. The CDR3 coding sequence is TGTGCCAGCAGCTGGGCGGTCGGGGAGCTGTTTTTT. Translation gives CASSWAVGELFF.

This clonotype was observed at least ten times. CDR3 bases: TGTGCCAGCAGTCGCCCCGGGACAGGGCTCAATGAGCAGTTCTTC. This gives the protein CASSRPGTGLNEQFF. The chain combines TRBV6-2 or TRBV6-3 with TRBJ2-1, with 9 bases that match TRBD1. This CDR3 is built from 15 residues. Germline V CDR1 and CDR2: MNHEY, SVGEGT. The J segment lost 6 bases and the V segment lost 5 bases, leaving 8 bases of the junction unmatched.

This clonotype was seen more than once but under ten times. The J gene is TRBJ1-6, the V gene TRBV6-5, with D hard to call. Trimming took off 0 bases at V and 6 bases at J, with 9 bases between the two ends. Germline-derived CDR1 and CDR2 are MNHEY and SVGAGI. CDR3 size: 15 residues. CDR3 amino acids: CASSYSARSNSPLHF. In nucleotides, the CDR3 is TGTGCCAGCAGTTACTCCGCCAGATCTAATTCACCCCTCCACTTT.

This clonotype was seen ten or more times. The chain combines TRBV7-2 with TRBJ2-5; a weak D match, TRBD1 (6 bases). CDR3 length equals 15 residues. V shed 1 base and J shed 4 bases, with 13 bases lying between them. Germline assignment: CDR1 SGHTA and CDR2 FQGNSA. The chain's CDR3 is CASSLDAGVGETQYF. The CDR3 DNA reads as TGTGCCAGCAGCTTAGATGCAGGGGTAGGAGAGACCCAGTACTTC.

This clonotype was seen ten or more times. V and J are TRBV20-1 and TRBJ2-3; a weak D match, TRBD1 (5 bases). CDR3 size: 14 residues. V was pared by 0 bases and J by 3 bases, with 10 bases between. Germline CDR1 and CDR2: DFQATT and SNEGSKA (reference sequence). CDR3 nucleotide sequence: TGCAGTGCTAGAGATCTGGCAGGGACAGATACGCAGTATTTT. It codes for CSARDLAGTDTQYF.

The rearrangement joins TRBV28 to TRBJ2-7; D gene uncertain. This CDR3 contains 12 residues. Germline V gene lookup returns CDR1 MDHEN and CDR2 SYDVKM. Trimming took 3 bases from V and 9 from J, leaving 12 bases between them. CDR3 nucleotide sequence: TGTGCCAGCAGTTTTAAATTGACGTGGCAGTACTTC. Translating it yields CASSFKLTWQYF.

The V and J genes are TRBV29-1 and TRBJ2-1, with 7 bases that match TRBD2. Germline V gene lookup returns CDR1 SQVTM and CDR2 ANQGSEA. There are 13 residues in the CDR3. In DNA, the CDR3 is TGCATCTTTAGAGGGAGGGCATGGAATGAGCAGTTCTTC. This gives the protein CIFRGRAWNEQFF.

The rearrangement uses TRBV24-1 and TRBJ1-2, with D hard to call. Germline lookup yields CDR1 KGHDR and CDR2 SFDVKD. CDR3 length equals 12 residues. Trimming removed 10 bases from V and 4 bases from J, with 12 bases in between. The CDR3 protein is CATSDGSYGYTF. The CDR3 DNA is TGTGCCACAAGCGACGGCTCCTATGGCTACACCTTC.

This chain uses TRBV5-1 with TRBJ1-3; no clear D gene. The CDR3 sequence is 14 residues long. Germline loops: CDR1 SGHRS, CDR2 YFSETQ. V lost 0 bases, J lost 8 bases, and 12 bases lay in between. This chain's CDR3 is CASSLALGRDTIYF. Here the CDR3 DNA reads TGCGCCAGCAGCTTGGCGTTAGGGCGAGACACCATATATTTT.

CDR3 residues: CASSSDSDGYEQYF. DNA for the CDR3: TGTGCCAGCAGCTCGGACAGCGATGGGTACGAGCAGTACTTC. V is TRBV7-9 and J is TRBJ2-7, with TRBD1 as a possible D gene (6 bases). With 4 bases removed from V and 4 bases from J, the gap between germline ends came to 14 bases. The CDR3 is 14 residues long. Germline CDR1 reads SEHNR; CDR2 reads FQNEAQ (reference sequence).

The chain combines TRBV7-2 with TRBJ2-1; unclear D gene. Germline V gene lookup returns CDR1 SGHTA and CDR2 FQGNSA. V dropped 5 bases and J dropped 9 bases, with 14 bases sitting between them. The CDR3 loop spans 13 amino acids. The DNA for the CDR3 is TGTGCCAGCAGCCTGCTTCGCTTGAGTGAGCAGTTCTTC. It is translated as CASSLLRLSEQFF.

This clonotype was recorded a few times. V usage is TRBV10-3 and J usage is TRBJ2-3; the match to TRBD2 covers 11 bases. V gave up 2 bases and J gave up 2 bases; unmatched junction bases: 6. The CDR3 has 17 residues. Germline CDR1 and CDR2: ENHRY and SYGVKD. Here the CDR3 DNA reads TGTGCCATCAGTGAGACTAGCGGGAGTTTACCCACAGATACGCAGTATTTT. Amino acid sequence: CAISETSGSLPTDTQYF.

This clonotype was counted between two and nine times. The gene calls are TRBV10-3 and TRBJ2-7; 7 positions agree with TRBD2. Losses at the gene ends were 2 bases for V and 5 bases for J; bases not matched to a gene: 3. This CDR3 region has 13 residues. Germline CDR1 is ENHRY and CDR2 is SYGVKD. The CDR3 sequence is CAISERGEDEQYF. In nucleotides, the CDR3 is TGTGCCATCAGTGAGCGGGGGGAGGACGAGCAGTACTTC.

The CDR3 region has the DNA TGTGCCAGCAGTCTAGCAGCCCTCTCTTACAATGAGCAGTTCTTC. It codes for CASSLAALSYNEQFF. The rearrangement joins TRBV6-1 to TRBJ2-1; a weak D match, TRBD2 (5 bases). This CDR3 region has 15 residues. The germline CDR1 and CDR2 sequences are MNHNS and SASEGT. V was cut by 5 bases and J by 4 bases, with 15 bases left in between.

This sequence joins TRBV6-1 and TRBJ2-1, with D maybe TRBD1 (6 bases). The germline gives CDR1 MNHNS, CDR2 SASEGT. This CDR3 spans 15 amino acids. Trimming cost V 5 bases and J 0 bases, with 11 bases left between them. This chain's CDR3 is CASSRQGSSYNEQFF. Written as DNA, the CDR3 is TGTGCCAGCAGTAGGCAGGGGAGCTCCTACAATGAGCAGTTCTTC.

This sequence joins TRBV9 and TRBJ2-2; no reliable D call. This CDR3 contains 15 residues. Trimming removed 0 bases from V and 1 base from J, with 7 bases in between. Germline V gene sequence: CDR1 SGDLS, CDR2 YYNGEE. The CDR3 is CASSVGGGNTGELFF. As DNA, the CDR3 is TGTGCCAGCAGCGTAGGAGGTGGGAACACCGGGGAGCTGTTTTTT.

The rearrangement uses TRBV12-3 or TRBV12-4 and TRBJ2-7; 7 bases agree with TRBD1. This CDR3 spans 14 amino acids. With 8 bases clipped from V and 2 bases from J, the junction kept 9 bases outside the gene matches. CDR3 protein: CASGEWDRTYEQYF. The DNA of the CDR3 is TGTGCCAGCGGGGAATGGGACAGAACCTACGAGCAGTACTTC.

This chain connects TRBV5-6 to TRBJ1-2; D not resolved. The germline V and J ends were trimmed by 3 bases and 7 bases, with 7 bases remaining between them. The V gene's germline CDR1 is SGHDT and CDR2 YYEEEE. The length of the CDR3 is 11 residues. CDR3 bases: TGTGCCAGCAGCTCCCCATTTGGCTACACCTTC. Its protein is CASSSPFGYTF.

In regard to this clonotype: Its ends do not fully match the called genes, so a read error is possible. This rearrangement joins TRBV4-2 to TRBJ1-4; D not resolved. This CDR3 is built from 15 residues. Germline V gives CDR1 LGHNA, CDR2 YNFKEQ. The CDR3 sequence is CPSSQDGIGNEKLFF. CDR3 coding DNA: TGTCCCAGCAGCCAAGATGGCATTGGCAATGAAAAACTGTTTTTT.